Following are 26 T cell receptor beta chains from one sample sequenced in a study of T cell repertoires and HLA-DP antigens. Profiled with immunoSEQ multiplex PCR; TCRdb holds only in-frame clones, not every one. The table has about 89,000 clones, roughly 86% seen once. These TCRs' antigens remain unknown. The sample was CD4+ T cells from PBMCs. The receptor source for this set is a man aged 50 or older in good health and CMV-seronegative.

The genes are TRBV27 and TRBJ2-5, with D possibly being TRBD2 (6 bases). Per germline, CDR1 MNHEY and CDR2 SMNVEV (reference sequence). V lost 3 bases and J lost 1, with 12 bases in between. This CDR3 spans 15 amino acids. The CDR3 reads CASSFSGMVQETQYF. CDR3 nucleotides: TGTGCCAGCAGTTTTAGCGGAATGGTCCAAGAGACCCAGTACTTC.

The chain is built from TRBV30 and TRBJ1-5; TRBD1 matches at 8 bases. J gave up 6 bases and V 0 bases, and 4 bases lay outside the gene matches. The CDR3 consists of 14 residues. Germline CDR1 and CDR2: GTSNPN and SVGIG (reference sequence). As DNA, the CDR3 is TGTGCCTGGAGTGTGGGGGACAGGACTCAGCCCCAGCATTTT. Translating gives CAWSVGDRTQPQHF.

V gene TRBV19 combines with J gene TRBJ2-1; 11 positions match TRBD2. The V segment lost 7 bases and the J segment 7 bases; nucleotides outside the gene matches: 12. Germline V lookup: CDR1 LNHDA, CDR2 SQIVND (reference sequence). This CDR3 is built from 16 residues. The CDR3 DNA follows: TGTGCCAGTAATCAACTAGCGGGGGCCAAAGGGAATGAGCAGTTCTTC. As protein: CASNQLAGAKGNEQFF.

The chain is built from TRBV30 and TRBJ2-1; D gene unclear. Germline CDR1 and CDR2: GTSNPN and SVGIG (reference sequence). This CDR3 is built from 11 residues. The V gene lost 1 base and the J gene lost 6 bases, with 4 bases spanning the gap. The CDR3 coding sequence is TGTGCCTGGAGTGGGGCCAATGAGCAGTTCTTC. Translation gives CAWSGANEQFF.

The chain carries TRBV29-1 and TRBJ2-5, with D unclear. The CDR3 covers 13 residues. Looked up from germline, CDR1 is SQVTM and CDR2 is ANQGSEA. Trimming removed 8 bases from V and 4 bases from J, with 17 bases in between. The CDR3 reads CSTSLSSPETQYF. The CDR3 DNA reads TGCAGCACAAGTCTATCCTCTCCAGAGACCCAGTACTTC.

J is TRBJ1-3 and V is TRBV14; D unresolved. CDR1 is SGHDN and CDR2 is FVKESK in the germline V gene. The CDR3 is 17 amino acids. The V end was cut by 4 bases, the J end by 1 base, with 17 bases between. The CDR3 sequence: CASSLGNPRSSGNTIYF. CDR3 DNA sequence: TGTGCCAGCAGCCTCGGGAACCCCCGGTCATCTGGAAACACCATATATTTT.

This clone was picked up a small number of times. V gene TRBV5-4 combines with J gene TRBJ2-1, with TRBD2 matching 11 bases. J gave up 3 bases and V 4 bases, and 6 bases lay outside the gene matches. The CDR3 runs to 16 residues. Germline CDR1 and CDR2: SGHNT and YYREEE (reference sequence). The CDR3 nucleotides read TGTGCCAGCAGCCAAGGCCTAGCGGGGGGCTACAATGAGCAGTTCTTC. Its protein is CASSQGLAGGYNEQFF.

The V call is TRBV27, the J call TRBJ1-6; the D is unclear. The germline V and J ends were trimmed by 3 bases and 4 bases, with 7 bases remaining between them. Germline CDR1 reads MNHEY; CDR2 reads SMNVEV (reference sequence). The CDR3 consists of 14 residues. DNA for the CDR3: TGTGCCAGCAGTTTTCCGAGTTATAATTCACCCCTCCACTTT. Protein sequence: CASSFPSYNSPLHF.

In its sample, this clone was seen many times. CDR3 bases: TGCAGTGCTAGTGTACAGTATGGCTACACCTTC. Its protein product is CSASVQYGYTF. The chain uses TRBV20-1 and TRBJ1-2; the D is unclear. There are 11 residues in the CDR3. CDR1 is DFQATT, CDR2 SNEGSKA, per germline (reference sequence). Trimming stripped 3 bases from V and 5 bases from J, with 7 bases between.

V usage is TRBV18 and J usage is TRBJ1-4, with 7 bases aligning to TRBD1. Germline V gene data show CDR1 as KGHSH and CDR2 as LQKENI. The V segment lost 4 bases and the J segment 0 bases; nucleotides outside the gene matches: 8. This CDR3 region has 17 residues. CDR3 region: CASSRDRYPATNEKLFF. CDR3 nucleotides: TGTGCCAGCTCACGGGACAGATACCCTGCAACTAATGAAAAACTGTTTTTT.

This CDR3 reads CASSIGVSSAFF. The CDR3 nucleotides are TGTGCCAGTAGTATTGGAGTCAGTTCCGCTTTCTTT. V and J are TRBV19 and TRBJ1-1; no definite D call. Per germline, CDR1 LNHDA and CDR2 SQIVND (reference sequence). Deletions cut 3 bases from V and 11 bases from J, with 13 bases between. The CDR3 has 12 amino acids.

V is TRBV28 and J is TRBJ1-5; D possibly corresponds to TRBD1 (5 bases). This CDR3 is 12 amino acids long. V lost 8 bases and J 6 bases, leaving 11 bases between the germline ends. Germline V CDR1 and CDR2: MDHEN, SYDVKM. In DNA form, the CDR3 reads TGTGCCAGCGGGGGGGGGTCTCAGCCCCAGCATTTT. Protein: CASGGGSQPQHF.

The chain uses TRBV27 and TRBJ2-7; 8 bases are shared with TRBD1. J was trimmed by 4 bases and V by 6 bases; bases with no gene match: 8. The length of the CDR3 is 14 residues. Germline lookup yields CDR1 MNHEY and CDR2 SMNVEV (reference sequence). The CDR3, as DNA: TGTGCCAGCAGCCCGACAGGGGCTCCTTACGAGCAGTACTTC. This translates into CASSPTGAPYEQYF.

This chain joins TRBV30 and TRBJ2-7, with 7 bases fitting TRBD1. J lost 9 bases, V lost 4 bases, and 9 bases had no gene match. Germline-derived CDR1 and CDR2 are GTSNPN and SVGIG (reference sequence). This CDR3 spans 12 amino acids. CDR3 nucleotides: TGTGCCTGGATTCGACAGGGTCTAGGGCAGTACTTC. Its translation: CAWIRQGLGQYF. The whole variable domain, filled in from reference TRBV30 and TRBJ2-7, reads SQTIHQWPATLVQPVGSPLSLECTVEGTSNPNLYWYRQAAGRGLQLLFYSVGIGQISSEVPQNLSASRPQDRQFILSSKKLLLSDSGFYLCAWIRQGLGQYFGPGTRLTVT.

The chain combines TRBV6-6 with TRBJ1-5; 10 bases agree with TRBD1. V was pared by 0 bases and J by 4 bases, with 3 bases of the junction left unmatched. The CDR3 runs to 16 residues. Germline CDR1 is MNHNY and CDR2 is SVGAGI (reference sequence). The DNA for the CDR3 is TGTGCCAGCAGTTACTCGGGACAGGGGAAAAATCAGCCCCAGCATTTT. It specifies CASSYSGQGKNQPQHF.

The chain has TRBV6-1 and TRBJ1-5; unclear D gene. Per the germline V gene, CDR1 is MNHNS and CDR2 is SASEGT. This CDR3 has 14 amino acids. V was cut by 4 bases and J by 3 bases, with 10 bases left in between. The CDR3 sequence is CASSGLGNNQPQHF. The CDR3 region has the DNA TGTGCCAGCAGTGGTTTAGGGAACAATCAGCCCCAGCATTTT.

The V and J genes are TRBV9 and TRBJ2-1; TRBD2 might be the D (6 bases). In germline, CDR1 is SGDLS, CDR2 YYNGEE. Trimming shortened V by 0 bases and J by 0 bases, and 13 bases separated the two germline ends. The CDR3 is 17 residues long. The DNA for the CDR3 is TGTGCCAGCAGCGTAGGGGGTGGGAGGAGCTCCTACAATGAGCAGTTCTTC. This gives the protein CASSVGGGRSSYNEQFF.

The CDR3 here is CASRGQGGSYEQYF. In DNA, the CDR3 is TGTGCCAGCAGGGGACAGGGCGGGTCGTACGAGCAGTACTTC. The rearrangement joins TRBV2 to TRBJ2-7, with 9 bases identical to TRBD1. Germline assignment: CDR1 SNHLY and CDR2 FYNNEI. V shed 6 bases and J 4 bases; nucleotides not matched to a gene: 7. This CDR3 has 14 residues.

This chain uses TRBV5-1 with TRBJ2-1; 12 bases fit TRBD2. CDR3 length: 17 amino acids. Germline V gene data show CDR1 as SGHRS and CDR2 as YFSETQ. V gave up 3 bases and J gave up 4 bases; unmatched junction bases: 8. The CDR3: CASSSRQLAGGYNEQFF. CDR3 DNA sequence: TGCGCCAGCAGCTCTAGACAACTAGCGGGAGGTTACAATGAGCAGTTCTTC.

The chain employs TRBV6-5 and TRBJ2-7, with 8 bases identical to TRBD1. The J segment lost 2 bases and the V segment lost 5 bases, leaving 5 bases of the junction unmatched. CDR1 and CDR2 from the germline V gene are MNHEY and SVGAGI. The CDR3 totals 14 residues. The CDR3 nucleotides are TGTGCCAGCAGTCGGGACAGGTCGACCTACGAGCAGTACTTC. As protein: CASSRDRSTYEQYF.

The chain recombines TRBV7-6 with TRBJ2-1, with 10 bases aligning to TRBD2. Unmatched junction bases numbered 12, after V lost 0 bases and J lost 7 bases. Germline CDR1 SGHVS, CDR2 FNYEAQ. CDR3 size: 18 residues. In DNA, the CDR3 is TGTGCCAGCAGCTTAGCCCCGACGCCTAGCGGGGGTTCAAATGAGCAGTTCTTC. Its protein is CASSLAPTPSGGSNEQFF. Complete variable domain (other parts from reference TRBV7-6 and TRBJ2-1): GAGVSQSPRYKVTKRGQDVALRCDPISGHVSLYWYRQALGQGPEFLTYFNYEAQQDKSGLPNDRFSAERPEGSISTLTIQRTEQRDSAMYRCASSLAPTPSGGSNEQFFGPGTRLTVL.

V usage is TRBV10-3 and J usage is TRBJ2-5; possibly TRBD1 or TRBD2 for D (5 bases each). Per the germline V gene, CDR1 is ENHRY and CDR2 is SYGVKD. The germline V and J ends were trimmed by 4 bases and 3 bases, with 9 bases remaining between them. CDR3 length: 13 amino acids. Written as DNA, the CDR3 is TGTGCCATCAGTGGCCAGGGAGAAGAGACCCAGTACTTC. It translates to CAISGQGEETQYF.

The chain has TRBV7-9 and TRBJ2-3; TRBD2 is a possible D gene (5 bases). Germline CDR1 is SEHNR and CDR2 is FQNEAQ (reference sequence). With 3 bases removed from V and 1 base from J, the gap between germline ends came to 8 bases. This CDR3 spans 14 amino acids. The CDR3 nucleotides are TGTGCCAGCAGCTTTAAACTAGGCACAGATACGCAGTATTTT. Protein: CASSFKLGTDTQYF.

This clone was observed a single time. V and J are TRBV27 and TRBJ2-3; D remains ambiguous. V was clipped by 3 bases and J by 0 bases, with 7 bases between them. The germline gives CDR1 MNHEY, CDR2 SMNVEV (reference sequence). The CDR3 extends over 14 amino acids. DNA of the CDR3: TGTGCCAGCAGTTTGTCGGCTAGCACAGATACGCAGTATTTT. It specifies CASSLSASTDTQYF.

The chain recombines TRBV30 with TRBJ1-1; D unresolved. CDR3 length: 13 amino acids. The germline V gene has CDR1 GTSNPN and CDR2 SVGIG (reference sequence). Between the trimmed V and J ends, which lost 4 bases and 5 bases, there was a span of 14 bases. The CDR3 DNA reads as TGTGCCTGGAAAAGACCGGGGAATACTGAAGCTTTCTTT. As protein: CAWKRPGNTEAFF. Full variable domain (rest looked up from reference TRBV30 and TRBJ1-1): SQTIHQWPATLVQPVGSPLSLECTVEGTSNPNLYWYRQAAGRGLQLLFYSVGIGQISSEVPQNLSASRPQDRQFILSSKKLLLSDSGFYLCAWKRPGNTEAFFGQGTRLTVV.

Here the CDR3 DNA reads TGTGCCAGCAGTTTATGGCTAGCGGGAGGGCCTAACGAGCAGTACTTC. It specifies CASSLWLAGGPNEQYF. V gene TRBV28 combines with J gene TRBJ2-7; 12 bases agree with TRBD2. With V trimmed by 0 bases and J by 5 bases, 5 bases remained unmatched. The CDR3 extends over 16 amino acids. The germline gives CDR1 MDHEN, CDR2 SYDVKM.